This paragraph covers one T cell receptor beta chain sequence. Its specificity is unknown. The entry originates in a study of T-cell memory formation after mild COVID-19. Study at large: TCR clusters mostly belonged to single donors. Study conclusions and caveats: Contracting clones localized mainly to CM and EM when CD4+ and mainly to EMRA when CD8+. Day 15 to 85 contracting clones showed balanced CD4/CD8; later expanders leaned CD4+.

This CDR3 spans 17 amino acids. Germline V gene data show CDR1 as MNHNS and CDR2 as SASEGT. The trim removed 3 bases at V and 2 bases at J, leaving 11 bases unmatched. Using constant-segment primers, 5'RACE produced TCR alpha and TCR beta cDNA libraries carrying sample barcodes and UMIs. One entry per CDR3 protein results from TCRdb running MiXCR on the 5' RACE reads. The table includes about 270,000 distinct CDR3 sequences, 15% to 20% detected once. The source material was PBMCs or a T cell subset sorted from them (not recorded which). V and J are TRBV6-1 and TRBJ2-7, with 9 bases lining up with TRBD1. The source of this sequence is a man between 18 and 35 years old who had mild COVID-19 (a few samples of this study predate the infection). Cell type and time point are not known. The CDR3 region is CASSDPPSGQGTYEQYF. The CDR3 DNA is TGTGCCAGCAGTGACCCCCCCTCGGGACAGGGAACCTACGAGCAGTACTTC.